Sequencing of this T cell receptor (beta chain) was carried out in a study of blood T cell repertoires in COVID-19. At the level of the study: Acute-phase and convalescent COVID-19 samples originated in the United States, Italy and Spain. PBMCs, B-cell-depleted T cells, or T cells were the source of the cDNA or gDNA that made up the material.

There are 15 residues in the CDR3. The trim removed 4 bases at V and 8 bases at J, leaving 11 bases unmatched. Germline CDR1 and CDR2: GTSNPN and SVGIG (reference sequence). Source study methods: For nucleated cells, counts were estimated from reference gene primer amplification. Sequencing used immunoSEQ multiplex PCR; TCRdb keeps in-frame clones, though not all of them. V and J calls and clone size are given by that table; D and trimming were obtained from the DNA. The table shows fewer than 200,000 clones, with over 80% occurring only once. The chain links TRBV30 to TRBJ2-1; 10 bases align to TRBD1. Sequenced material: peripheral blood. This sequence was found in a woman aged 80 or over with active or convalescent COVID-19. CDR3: CAWTRMGQGIDEQFF. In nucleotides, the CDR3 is TGTGCCTGGACCCGCATGGGACAGGGGATCGATGAGCAGTTCTTC.